What follows are 9 T cell receptor beta chains derived from one specimen sequenced in a study of technical replicates of blood from several donors. Clones were sequenced by immunoSEQ multiplex PCR, and TCRdb holds only the in-frame ones, with some missing. The table shows 70,000 to 85,000 clones, with 92% occurring only once. The sample taken for sequencing was T cells isolated from PBMCs. The receptors were sampled from a human donor in good health.

This clone was counted only a few times. The chain uses TRBV19 and TRBJ1-2; 7 bases agree with TRBD1. CDR1 is LNHDA and CDR2 is SQIVND in the germline V gene (reference sequence). CDR3 length equals 15 residues. Trimming cost V 1 base and J 8 bases; bases outside gene matches: 10. CDR3 DNA: TGTGCCAGTAGTATAGCAACAGGGGAGGTGCAAGGCTACACCTTC. This codes for CASSIATGEVQGYTF.

The chain recombines TRBV9 with TRBJ2-7, with 10 bases identical to TRBD2. The V and J ends lost 0 bases and 1 base, in that order; junction bases with no gene match: 4. The CDR3 runs to 16 residues. Germline CDR1 SGDLS, CDR2 YYNGEE. The CDR3 spells CASSVDLAGVSYEQYF. The CDR3 coding sequence is TGTGCCAGCAGCGTAGATCTAGCGGGAGTATCCTACGAGCAGTACTTC.

The chain links TRBV6-4 to TRBJ2-1; the match to TRBD2 covers 9 bases. Germline CDR1 MRHNA, CDR2 SNTAGT. J was trimmed by 7 bases and V by 1 base; bases with no gene match: 5. The CDR3 has 15 residues. This CDR3 reads CASSDFAGGENEQFF. The CDR3 bases are TGTGCCAGCAGTGACTTTGCGGGAGGGGAGAATGAGCAGTTCTTC.

The V and J genes are TRBV10-3 and TRBJ2-1; maybe TRBD2 (6 bases). There are 16 residues in the CDR3. Germline CDR1 and CDR2: ENHRY and SYGVKD. The germline V and J ends were trimmed by 0 bases and 6 bases, with 15 bases remaining between them. The CDR3 loop reads CAISESEGSRGNEQFF. CDR3 DNA sequence: TGTGCCATCAGTGAGTCGGAGGGGTCTAGGGGCAATGAGCAGTTCTTC.

The genes are TRBV11-2 and TRBJ2-7, with 7 bases fitting TRBD1. Germline-derived CDR1 and CDR2 are SGHAT and FQNNGV. J was trimmed by 3 bases and V by 5 bases; bases with no gene match: 13. The CDR3 runs 16 residues. CDR3 sequence: CASSPGSGTVNYEQYF. The DNA for the CDR3 is TGTGCCAGCAGCCCGGGTTCCGGGACAGTGAACTACGAGCAGTACTTC.

The DNA for the CDR3 is TGCGCCAGCAGTCCGCACGAGGTTTCCTACGAGCAGTACTTC. It yields the protein CASSPHEVSYEQYF. This chain uses TRBV23-1 with TRBJ2-7; no clear D gene. TRBV23-1 is given ORF status, its function remaining uncertain. V was trimmed by 4 bases and J by 1 base, leaving 11 bases between them. The CDR3 is made up of 14 amino acids.

The genes are TRBV27 and TRBJ1-5, with TRBD1 matching over 7 bases. The length of the CDR3 is 15 residues. Trimming at V came to 3 bases and at J to 5 bases, leaving 7 bases not matched to a gene. Looked up from germline, CDR1 is MNHEY and CDR2 is SMNVEV (reference sequence). In nucleotides, the CDR3 is TGTGCCAGCAGTTTTGGAGGGGGCGCGTATCAGCCCCAGCATTTT. Translating gives CASSFGGGAYQPQHF.

The rearrangement uses TRBV7-4 and TRBJ1-6, with D perhaps matching TRBD1 (5 bases). V was cut by 0 bases and J by 7 bases, with 13 bases left in between. CDR1 is SGHVT and CDR2 is SQSDAQ in the germline V gene. The CDR3 contains 16 residues. The CDR3 bases are TGTGCCAGCAGCTTAGCGCTTCGGGGGGGGAATTCACCCCTCCACTTT. Its translation: CASSLALRGGNSPLHF.

This clone was seen a handful of times. The gene calls are TRBV19 and TRBJ2-7; 8 bases agree with TRBD1. Germline CDR1 is LNHDA and CDR2 is SQIVND (reference sequence). The CDR3 has 17 residues. With V trimmed by 1 base and J by 0 bases, 8 bases remained unmatched. The CDR3 sequence: CASSIAQGQAISYEQYF. For the CDR3, the DNA is TGTGCCAGTAGTATAGCCCAGGGACAGGCGATCTCCTACGAGCAGTACTTC. Complete variable domain (other parts from reference TRBV19 and TRBJ2-7): DGGITQSPKYLFRKEGQNVTLSCEQNLNHDAMYWYRQDPGQGLRLIYYSQIVNDFQKGDIAEGYSVSREKKESFPLTVTSAQKNPTAFYLCASSIAQGQAISYEQYFGPGTRLTVT.